This passage covers 7 T cell receptor beta chains from one sample sequenced in a study of CD8+ T cells in alopecia areata (dated by TCRdb to about 2018). The label giving this sample's time point can be read as: baseline before oral tofacitinib. Library construction relied on the immunoSEQ multiplex PCR assay. RNA was extracted from all samples and reverse transcribed into cDNA as template for TCR sequencing. TCRdb took over this immuneACCESS table, retaining in-frame rearrangements with V and J assigned. Such tables are incomplete; in checked studies, under half of the missing clones stem from an unresolved V gene, and the remainder is unexplained. The sample profile shows about 170,000 clones; approximately 65% of them were found once. The ten biggest clones cover about an eighth of the sample. The sequencing here drew on CD8+ T cells sorted from blood, taken at week 0. These receptor sequences come from a human donor with alopecia areata.

About this clone: The DNA is omitted, as the CDR3 cannot be located on it reliably, and the CDR3 follows TCRdb's listing. This chain connects TRBV6-5 to TRBJ2-5. Germline V gives CDR1 MNHEY, CDR2 SVGAGI. The CDR3 region is 15 residues in length, termini included. CDR3 in amino acids: CASSTSGALQETQYF.

The rearrangement joins TRBV4-1 to TRBJ2-7; D gene ambiguous. Germline CDR1 MGHRA, CDR2 YSYEKL. CDR3 length: 16 amino acids. Trimming shortened V by 0 bases and J by 5 bases, and 17 bases separated the two germline ends. In DNA, the CDR3 is TGCGCCAGCAGCCAAGAGTTGATAGCAGCAGTGGACGAGCAGTACTTC. Protein product: CASSQELIAAVDEQYF.

This clone was observed a few times. The gene calls are TRBV6-5 and TRBJ2-1, with TRBD2 identical over 11 bases. This CDR3 spans 13 amino acids. V lost 4 bases, J lost 8 bases, and 1 base stayed unmatched. Germline V gene data show CDR1 as MNHEY and CDR2 as SVGAGI. The CDR3 loop is CASSLGLADEQFF. CDR3 sequence (DNA): TGTGCCAGCAGTTTGGGACTAGCGGATGAGCAGTTCTTC.

This chain joins TRBV12-5 and TRBJ2-7; D is possibly TRBD1 (6 bases). Germline assignment: CDR1 LGHNT and CDR2 FRNRAP. V shed 4 bases and J shed 5 bases, with 9 bases lying between them. The CDR3 covers 12 residues. The CDR3 sequence is CASGSGQNEQYF. The DNA for the CDR3 is TGTGCTAGTGGTTCCGGACAGAACGAGCAGTACTTC.

The chain uses TRBV27 and TRBJ2-1; tentatively, D is TRBD2 (6 bases). The CDR3 totals 18 residues. Trimming removed 3 bases from V and 3 bases from J, with 21 bases in between. Germline CDR1 reads MNHEY; CDR2 reads SMNVEV (reference sequence). CDR3: CASSFGSGGSMGYNEQFF. The DNA of the CDR3 is TGTGCCAGCAGTTTTGGTAGCGGCGGATCCATGGGCTACAATGAGCAGTTCTTC.

This clone appeared a few times. This chain connects TRBV29-1 to TRBJ2-1; no clear D. The CDR3 is 12 residues long. Germline lookup yields CDR1 SQVTM and CDR2 ANQGSEA. With 3 bases removed from V and 4 bases from J, the gap between germline ends came to 7 bases. The CDR3 DNA reads as TGCAGCGTTGAGGGCCGATACAATGAGCAGTTCTTC. This codes for CSVEGRYNEQFF.

The chain links TRBV30 to TRBJ1-2; D call uncertain. The germline V gene has CDR1 GTSNPN and CDR2 SVGIG (reference sequence). Trimming left V 2 bases short and J 8 bases short, with 18 bases between. The CDR3 runs to 14 residues. In DNA, the CDR3 is TGTGCCTGGAGTCCTATGTATTCCCTTGCGGGCTACACCTTC. Its translation is CAWSPMYSLAGYTF.